This T cell receptor (beta chain) derives from a study of regulatory T cells in long-lasting Graves disease. Study-wide findings and caveats: What was studied was peripheral blood only, and not thyroid tissue.

This clonotype was seen at least ten times. Antigen specificity is unknown. Construction of TCR beta libraries relied on iRepertoire HTBI primers and on Arm-PCR targeting CDR3 regions. Each CDR3 protein gets one entry after TCRdb re-called the multiplex PCR reads with MiXCR. The repertoire holds some 220,000 distinct CDR3 sequences, with roughly 18% as singletons. CDR3 length: 13 amino acids. Germline V gives CDR1 MNHEY, CDR2 SMNVEV (reference sequence). V was clipped by 7 bases and J by 5 bases, with 14 bases between them. Time point meaning: newly diagnosed GD, antithyroid drugs for less than 3 months. Generation of the TCR library employed RNA extracted from PBMCs. These data also featured in a second study, about T cells in Graves' hyperthyroidism and ophthalmopathy. From that study: Diagnostic assessment was based on clinical symptoms, serum thyroxine and TRAb, thyroid ultrasound and orbital computed tomography.

The sequencing used peripheral blood mononuclear cells (PBMCs), collected at new diagnosis, from a patient treated with antithyroid drugs. J is TRBJ2-5 and V is TRBV27; a weak D match, TRBD2 (6 bases). This clonotype was sampled from a woman in her twenties or thirties with Graves disease. The chain's CDR3 is CASKSEGMETQYF. Here the CDR3 DNA reads TGTGCCAGCAAGTCGGAGGGAATGGAGACCCAGTACTTC.